The clone carrying this T cell receptor beta chain was found many times. As yet, its antigen is unknown. Assembly of TCR beta libraries relied on iRepertoire HTBI primers together with Arm-PCR of CDR3 regions. TCRdb re-called the multiplex PCR reads through MiXCR, storing one row per CDR3 protein. The table includes about 560,000 distinct CDR3 sequences, about 16% detected once. These data come from a study of regulatory T cells in long-lasting Graves disease. Trimming left V 1 base short and J 7 bases short, with 11 bases between. Germline V gene data show CDR1 as SGHVS and CDR2 as FQNEAQ. The CDR3 is made up of 14 amino acids. Overall study findings and caveats: Favoring TRBV28, TRBJ1-2 and TRBJ2-5 was a feature seen in persistent disease. Compared with new cases, persistent Graves' patients showed reduced TCR diversity.

Time point here: newly diagnosed GD, antithyroid drugs for less than 3 months. TCR sequences were obtained from RNA taken from PBMCs. This sample also belongs to another study, concerning T cells in Graves' hyperthyroidism and ophthalmopathy. That paper states: Lactation, pregnancy, other autoimmune disease or uncontrolled infection led to exclusion of patients. HTBI primers were used for first-round RT-PCR of the TCR CDR3.

The material was peripheral blood mononuclear cells (PBMCs), obtained at new diagnosis, from a patient treated with antithyroid drugs. The chain is built from TRBV7-8 and TRBJ1-5; perhaps TRBD1 as D (6 bases). The receptor comes from a man between 18 and 35 years old with Graves disease. CDR3 amino acids: CASSLVQGPQPQHF. The CDR3 nucleotides read TGTGCCAGCAGCTTAGTTCAGGGGCCCCAGCCCCAGCATTTT.